These 17 T cell receptor beta chains were sequenced from one sample in a study of T cells after yellow fever vaccination. Using its own MiXCR run on the 5' RACE reads, TCRdb lists one record per CDR3 protein. The table records some 120,000 distinct CDR3 sequences, roughly 8.4% of them present only once. The source material was CD8+ T cells sorted from PBMCs, sampled 45 days after the yellow fever booster vaccination. The source is a man in his thirties or forties who received the YFV17D yellow fever vaccine.

This clonotype was picked up many times. The CDR3 DNA follows: TGCGCCAGCAGCTTCTCGACAGATACGCAGTATTTT. It codes for CASSFSTDTQYF. V is TRBV5-1 and J is TRBJ2-3; D uncertain. V gave up 2 bases and J gave up 3 bases, with 4 bases separating them. The CDR3 is 12 amino acids. From germline, CDR1 is SGHRS and CDR2 YFSETQ.

This clonotype was detected many times. V is TRBV6-2 or TRBV6-3 and J is TRBJ2-2; 11 nucleotides agree with TRBD2. The CDR3 is made up of 16 amino acids. The germline V gene encodes CDR1 MNHEY and CDR2 SVGEGT. V shed 2 bases and J 6 bases; nucleotides not matched to a gene: 5. DNA of the CDR3: TGTGCCAGCAGTTACGCCACTAGCGGGAGTTCCGGGGAGCTGTTTTTT. Amino acid sequence: CASSYATSGSSGELFF.

This clonotype was observed at least ten times. The chain combines TRBV29-1 with TRBJ2-1, with D possibly TRBD1 on 6 matching bases. The CDR3 contains 14 residues. Germline V lookup: CDR1 SQVTM, CDR2 ANQGSEA. V lost 4 bases to trimming and J lost 8 bases, with 18 bases between them. CDR3: CSVAFSGVGDEQFF. In DNA, the CDR3 is TGCAGCGTTGCCTTTTCAGGGGTTGGGGATGAGCAGTTCTTC.

V is TRBV4-1 and J is TRBJ2-1, with TRBD2 as a possible D gene (5 bases). V was pared by 2 bases and J by 1 base, with 9 bases between. Per germline, CDR1 MGHRA and CDR2 YSYEKL. This CDR3 spans 15 amino acids. The CDR3 nucleotides are TGCGCCAGCAGCCAATATCTAGCTTCCTACAATGAGCAGTTCTTC. The encoded protein is CASSQYLASYNEQFF.

About this clonotype: Just one base apart from a much larger clone, this may be a read error. The rearrangement links TRBV20-1 to TRBJ2-7, with D maybe TRBD1 (6 bases). CDR3 length: 14 amino acids. Looked up from germline, CDR1 is DFQATT and CDR2 is SNEGSKA (reference sequence). V lost 0 bases and J lost 8, with 17 bases in between. In DNA form, the CDR3 reads TGCAGTGCTAGAGATCAATACAGGGCCAACAAGCAGTACTTC. It encodes CSARDQYRANKQYF.

This clonotype was counted ten times or more. The chain carries TRBV25-1 and TRBJ2-1; D is unclear. V lost 2 bases to trimming and J lost 8 bases, with 16 bases between them. Germline CDR1 MGHDK, CDR2 SYGVNS. There are 15 residues in the CDR3. CDR3 in DNA: TGTGCCAGCAGTGAAGGGATCGCCTTTCTGGATGAGCAGTTCTTC. Its protein is CASSEGIAFLDEQFF.

This clonotype came up many times. V is TRBV6-5 and J is TRBJ2-5, with D possibly called TRBD1 or TRBD2 (7 bases each). The CDR3 contains 14 residues. Germline V gene data show CDR1 as MNHEY and CDR2 as SVGAGI. V was shortened by 2 bases and J by 4 bases, with 11 bases between the two germline ends. The CDR3 region is CASSYSGTAETQYF. CDR3 nucleotide sequence: TGTGCCAGCAGTTACAGCGGGACAGCAGAGACCCAGTACTTC.

This clonotype has only a few counts. The chain joins TRBV5-1 to TRBJ2-1, with 7 positions matching TRBD2. Per germline, CDR1 SGHRS and CDR2 YFSETQ. Trimming at V came to 1 base and at J to 4 bases, leaving 2 bases not matched to a gene. This CDR3 region has 14 residues. CDR3 amino acids: CASSLNSGYNEQFF. CDR3 in DNA: TGCGCCAGCAGCTTGAATAGCGGGTACAATGAGCAGTTCTTC.

The CDR3 nucleotides read TGCGCCAGCAGTGAGACCCTCCCACGGAACCAAGAGACCCAGTACTTC. It codes for CASSETLPRNQETQYF. The gene calls are TRBV10-1 and TRBJ2-5, with D uncertain. The CDR3 consists of 16 residues. V lost 2 bases and J 0 bases, leaving 13 bases between the germline ends. Germline V gene sequence: CDR1 WNHNN, CDR2 SYGVQD (reference sequence).

This clonotype appeared a few times. The chain uses TRBV5-1 and TRBJ2-7, with 7 nucleotides matching TRBD1. Germline CDR1 is SGHRS and CDR2 is YFSETQ. CDR3 length: 13 residues. The V segment lost 1 base and the J segment 6 bases; nucleotides outside the gene matches: 4. The CDR3 sequence: CASSLPGGPEQYF. Here the CDR3 DNA reads TGCGCCAGCAGCTTGCCAGGGGGACCCGAGCAGTACTTC.

This clonotype was seen repeatedly, ten times or more. The V call is TRBV5-4, the J call TRBJ2-1, with D possibly TRBD1 on 6 matching bases. Germline CDR1 is SGHNT and CDR2 is YYREEE (reference sequence). This CDR3 region has 17 residues. V gave up 4 bases and J gave up 8 bases, with 25 bases separating them. The CDR3 sequence: CASSPHPRQDVRDEQFF. The CDR3 DNA reads TGTGCCAGCAGCCCTCACCCCCGACAGGACGTACGCGATGAGCAGTTCTTC.

In this sample, this clonotype turned up many times. This chain's CDR3 is CASSPTGDGNQPQHF. The CDR3 DNA is TGTGCCAGCAGCCCAACAGGGGACGGCAATCAGCCCCAGCATTTT. The gene calls are TRBV9 and TRBJ1-5; TRBD1 matches at 7 bases. Trimming at V came to 4 bases and at J to 2 bases, leaving 6 bases not matched to a gene. The CDR3 is 15 amino acids. The germline CDR1 and CDR2 sequences are SGDLS and YYNGEE.

The chain has TRBV7-9 and TRBJ2-7; tentatively, D is TRBD1 (6 bases). Per the germline V gene, CDR1 is SEHNR and CDR2 is FQNEAQ (reference sequence). The CDR3 has 12 amino acids. Trimming left V 7 bases short and J 6 bases short, with 13 bases between. CDR3 coding DNA: TGTGCCAGCACCCAGGGGTTTGGCGAGCAGTACTTC. It codes for CASTQGFGEQYF.

This clonotype was recorded many times. The chain has TRBV7-2 and TRBJ2-1; D is unresolved. The CDR3 runs to 11 residues. V was pared by 6 bases and J by 9 bases, with 9 bases between. CDR1 is SGHTA, CDR2 FQGNSA, per germline. CDR3 amino acids: CASSFSPEQFF. The CDR3 nucleotides read TGTGCCAGCAGTTTTAGTCCTGAGCAGTTCTTC.

The table lists this clonotype with many counts. The V gene is TRBV10-1, the J gene TRBJ2-7, with TRBD2 identical over 9 bases. Germline lookup yields CDR1 WNHNN and CDR2 SYGVQD (reference sequence). CDR3 length equals 14 residues. Trimming at V came to 5 bases and at J to 7 bases, leaving 9 bases not matched to a gene. The CDR3 DNA follows: TGCGCCAGCAGTATGGGACTAGCCCTGGGGGAGCAGTACTTC. Translation gives CASSMGLALGEQYF.

The CDR3 sequence: CSASFLAGGRKEQYF. The CDR3 bases are TGCAGTGCTTCATTCCTAGCGGGAGGTAGGAAGGAGCAGTACTTC. The chain joins TRBV20-1 to TRBJ2-7; 11 bases are a match to TRBD2. There are 15 residues in the CDR3. Trimming took 5 bases from V and 7 from J; bases not matched to a gene: 13. From germline, CDR1 is DFQATT and CDR2 SNEGSKA (reference sequence).

This rearrangement joins TRBV5-6 to TRBJ2-1, with a tentative D call TRBD2 (5 bases). V was pared by 4 bases and J by 7 bases, with 15 bases between. The CDR3 contains 14 residues. Germline V CDR1 and CDR2: SGHDT, YYEEEE. CDR3 loop: CASSPGGGVNEQFF. The CDR3 DNA is TGTGCCAGCAGCCCCGGCGGAGGAGTGAATGAGCAGTTCTTC.